The TCR beta chain described here comes from a study of T cell responses to AZD1222 COVID-19 vaccine. General study findings and limits: Clonal diversity may have been underestimated, and the donors were mostly white British, with more females than males. Unmutated variant regions are reportedly the target of nearly half of TCRs that are spike-specific.

Germline V lookup: CDR1 LGHDT, CDR2 YNNKEL (reference sequence). This CDR3 has 17 residues. Trimming pared 4 bases from V and 2 bases from J, leaving 17 bases between. For this clone: The antigen is undetermined.

Second-dose groups at about 4 or about 12 weeks were pooled. The repertoire was sequenced with immunoSEQ multiplex PCR; TCRdb's copy has only in-frame clones and lacks some. Altogether about 120,000 clones are present, approximately 86% being singletons, with the ten largest covering under 3%. This clonotype was obtained from an adult who received the AZD1222 COVID-19 vaccine. The chain carries TRBV3-1 (or the pseudogene TRBV3-2) and TRBJ2-2, with D possibly matching TRBD1 (6 bases). This specimen was peripheral blood, taken 28 days after the second AZD1222 dose. The CDR3 nucleotides read TGTGCCAGCAGCCCAAATACAGGGTTAATAAACACCGGGGAGCTGTTTTTT. Translation gives CASSPNTGLINTGELFF.